Included here is one TCR beta chain sequence, with context. The data are from a study of blood T cell repertoires in COVID-19. Study at large: Sources were T cells, B-cell-depleted T cells, or PBMCs; the material itself was cDNA or gDNA.

Per germline, CDR1 MDHEN and CDR2 SYDVKM. This CDR3 is built from 15 residues. V was shortened by 4 bases and J by 7 bases, with 14 bases between the two germline ends. Assay: immunoSEQ multiplex PCR; the TCRdb copy retains only in-frame clones and omits some. This table has under 150,000 clones, 81% appearing once. The clonotype comes from a woman aged 55 to 70 with active or convalescent COVID-19. The J gene is TRBJ1-6, the V gene TRBV28; a possible D gene is TRBD1 (6 bases). Sequenced: peripheral blood. DNA of the CDR3: TGTGCCAGCAGTTCAGGGGAAACCGTCAATTCACCCCTCCACTTT. Its protein product is CASSSGETVNSPLHF.